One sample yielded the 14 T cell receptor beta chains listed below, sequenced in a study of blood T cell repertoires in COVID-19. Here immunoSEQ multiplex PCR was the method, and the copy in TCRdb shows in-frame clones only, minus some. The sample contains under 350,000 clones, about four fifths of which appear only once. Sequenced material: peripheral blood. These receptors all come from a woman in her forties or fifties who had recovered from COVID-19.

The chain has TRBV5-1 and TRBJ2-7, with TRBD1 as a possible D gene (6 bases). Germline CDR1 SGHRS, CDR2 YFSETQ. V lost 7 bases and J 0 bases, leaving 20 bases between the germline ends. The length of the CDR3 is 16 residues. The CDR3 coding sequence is TGCGCCAGCGCCGAGGGGGTTATCCTCAGCTCCTACGAGCAGTACTTC. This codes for CASAEGVILSSYEQYF.

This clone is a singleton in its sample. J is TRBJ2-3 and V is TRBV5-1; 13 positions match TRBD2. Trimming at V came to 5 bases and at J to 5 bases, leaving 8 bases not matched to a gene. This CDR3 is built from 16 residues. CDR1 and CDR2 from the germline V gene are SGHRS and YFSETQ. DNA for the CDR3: TGCGCCAGCAGAAATGGACTAGCGGGAGATCGAGATACGCAGTATTTT. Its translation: CASRNGLAGDRDTQYF.

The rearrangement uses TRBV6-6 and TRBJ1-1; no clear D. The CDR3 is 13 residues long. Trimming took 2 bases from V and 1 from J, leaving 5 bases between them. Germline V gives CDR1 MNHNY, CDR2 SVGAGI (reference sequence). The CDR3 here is CASSYAPNTEAFF. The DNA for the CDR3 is TGTGCCAGCAGTTACGCGCCGAACACTGAAGCTTTCTTT.

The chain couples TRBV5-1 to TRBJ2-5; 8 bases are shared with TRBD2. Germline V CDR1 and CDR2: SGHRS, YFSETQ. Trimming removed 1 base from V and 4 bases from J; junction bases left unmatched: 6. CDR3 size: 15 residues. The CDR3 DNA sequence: TGCGCCAGCAGCTTGTTCGGGGGGGCCGCAGAGACCCAGTACTTC. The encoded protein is CASSLFGGAAETQYF.

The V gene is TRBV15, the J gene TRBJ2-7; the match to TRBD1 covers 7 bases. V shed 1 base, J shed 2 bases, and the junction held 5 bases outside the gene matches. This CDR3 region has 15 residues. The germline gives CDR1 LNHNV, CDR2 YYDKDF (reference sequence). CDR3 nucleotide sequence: TGTGCCACCAGCAGAGCCCGCGGACAGGCCTACGAGCAGTACTTC. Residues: CATSRARGQAYEQYF.

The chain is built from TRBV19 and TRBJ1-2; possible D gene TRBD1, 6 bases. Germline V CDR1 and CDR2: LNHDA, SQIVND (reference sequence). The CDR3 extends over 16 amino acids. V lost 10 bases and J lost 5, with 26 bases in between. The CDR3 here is CATRSFRGRGSYGYTF. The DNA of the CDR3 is TGTGCCACCCGTTCATTCAGGGGTCGAGGGTCGTATGGCTACACCTTC. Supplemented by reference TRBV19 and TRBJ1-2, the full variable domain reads DGGITQSPKYLFRKEGQNVTLSCEQNLNHDAMYWYRQDPGQGLRLIYYSQIVNDFQKGDIAEGYSVSREKKESFPLTVTSAQKNPTAFYLCATRSFRGRGSYGYTFGSGTRLTVV.

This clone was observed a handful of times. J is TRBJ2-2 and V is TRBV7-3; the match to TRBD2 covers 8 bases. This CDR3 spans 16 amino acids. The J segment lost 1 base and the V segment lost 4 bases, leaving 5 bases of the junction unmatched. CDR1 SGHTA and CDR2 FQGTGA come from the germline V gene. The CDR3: CASSSGTRKNTGELFF. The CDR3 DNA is TGTGCCAGCAGCTCGGGGACTAGAAAGAACACCGGGGAGCTGTTTTTT.

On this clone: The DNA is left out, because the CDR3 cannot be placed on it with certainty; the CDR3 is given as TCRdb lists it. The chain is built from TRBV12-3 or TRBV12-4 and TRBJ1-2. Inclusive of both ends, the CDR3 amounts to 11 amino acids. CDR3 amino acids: CASSSSVDYTF.

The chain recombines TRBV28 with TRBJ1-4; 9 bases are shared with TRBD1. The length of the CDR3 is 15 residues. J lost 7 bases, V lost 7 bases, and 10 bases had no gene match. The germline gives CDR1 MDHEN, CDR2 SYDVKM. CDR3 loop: CASTRGDRGGEKLFF. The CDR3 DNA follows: TGTGCCAGCACCCGGGGTGACAGGGGGGGTGAAAAACTGTTTTTT.

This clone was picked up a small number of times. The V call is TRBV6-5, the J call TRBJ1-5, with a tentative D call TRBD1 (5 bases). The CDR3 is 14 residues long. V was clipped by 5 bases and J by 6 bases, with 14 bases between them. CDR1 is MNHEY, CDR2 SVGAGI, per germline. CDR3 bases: TGTGCCAGCAGTCCTACAGGTGTCCGTCAGCCCCAGCATTTT. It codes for CASSPTGVRQPQHF.

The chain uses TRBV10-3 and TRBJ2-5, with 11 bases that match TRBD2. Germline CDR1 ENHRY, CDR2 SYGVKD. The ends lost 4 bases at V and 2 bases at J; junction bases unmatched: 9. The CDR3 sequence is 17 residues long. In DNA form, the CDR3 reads TGTGCCATCAGTGGAGGTCTCCTAGCGGGAGGTCAAGAGACCCAGTACTTC. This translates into CAISGGLLAGGQETQYF.

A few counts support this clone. The CDR3 is CASSIGSWSGNYGYTF. Written as DNA, the CDR3 is TGTGCCAGTAGTATTGGCAGCTGGTCGGGTAACTATGGCTACACCTTC. This rearrangement joins TRBV19 to TRBJ1-2; D unresolved. Germline V CDR1 and CDR2: LNHDA, SQIVND (reference sequence). The CDR3 runs 16 residues. With 3 bases removed from V and 1 base from J, the gap between germline ends came to 15 bases.

The CDR3 loop reads CASSSAFLASSYNEQFF. The CDR3 DNA reads as TGTGCCAGCAGCTCCGCTTTTCTAGCGAGCTCCTACAATGAGCAGTTCTTC. The V and J genes are TRBV7-3 and TRBJ2-1, with D perhaps matching TRBD2 (6 bases). The germline V and J ends were trimmed by 4 bases and 0 bases, with 16 bases remaining between them. The CDR3 is 17 residues long. In germline, CDR1 is SGHTA, CDR2 FQGTGA.

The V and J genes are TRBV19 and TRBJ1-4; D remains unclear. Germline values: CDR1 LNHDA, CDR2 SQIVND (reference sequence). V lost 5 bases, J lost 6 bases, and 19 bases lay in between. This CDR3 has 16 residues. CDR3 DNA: TGTGCCAGTAGTCCGCTTTGGGAGGGATGGGATGAAAAACTGTTTTTT. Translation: CASSPLWEGWDEKLFF.